This T cell receptor (beta chain) emerged from a study of cytomegalovirus exposure and HLA in healthy donors. Findings and limits, study-wide: Later on, an analysis found that several of the most significant clusters appeared to be linked to common viral pathogens, which included parvovirus B19. CMV serostatus was the sole immune exposure data available. Cytomegalovirus status, reportedly, was diagnosed with high specificity and sensitivity by the classifier.

A word on this clone: Its antigen is undetermined.

Primers: 60 Vbeta forward and 13 Jbeta reverse. Profiling relied on immunoSEQ multiplex PCR, and the TCRdb table lists in-frame clones only, not all of them. The repertoire holds roughly 200,000 clones, with approximately 78% as singletons. Among the donors, all were healthy bone marrow donors. The sequence was collected from a woman aged 40 to 50 in good health and CMV-seronegative. Sequenced input: PBMCs.

The DNA for the CDR3 is TGCGCCAGCAGCCCGGAGGGAGGGAACATGAACACTGAAGCTTTCTTT. This encodes CASSPEGGNMNTEAFF. This chain joins TRBV5-1 and TRBJ1-1, with D hard to call. Germline V gives CDR1 SGHRS, CDR2 YFSETQ. This CDR3 contains 16 residues. V shed 4 bases and J shed 0 bases, with 16 bases lying between them. The full variable domain, in which reference TRBV5-1 and TRBJ1-1 provide the parts outside the CDR3, is KAGVTQTPRYLIKTRGQQVTLSCSPISGHRSVSWYQQTPGQGLQFLFEYFSETQRNKGNFPGRFSGRQFSNSRSEMNVSTLELGDSALYLCASSPEGGNMNTEAFFGQGTRLTVV.